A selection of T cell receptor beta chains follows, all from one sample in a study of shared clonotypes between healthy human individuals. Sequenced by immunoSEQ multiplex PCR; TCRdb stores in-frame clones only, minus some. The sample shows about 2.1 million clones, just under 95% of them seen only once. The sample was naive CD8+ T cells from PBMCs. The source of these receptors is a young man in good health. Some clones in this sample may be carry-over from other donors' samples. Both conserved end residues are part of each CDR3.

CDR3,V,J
CASSNGGGTNYGYTF,TRBV19,TRBJ1-2
CASSLGTGVIRQYF,TRBV7-9,TRBJ2-3
CASSLPRSSYEQYF,TRBV28,TRBJ2-7
CASTPGRSNTEAFF,TRBV10-1,TRBJ1-1
CASSIHPGGVYNEQFF,TRBV19,TRBJ2-1
CASSSKVLAGLRTGELFF,TRBV5-1,TRBJ2-2
CASSVNSGSTEAFF,TRBV10-2,TRBJ1-1
CASSFIGGTFTEAFF,TRBV13,TRBJ1-1
CASSLGPGLAGHEQYF,TRBV7-6,TRBJ2-7
CASGTVGSDQETQYF,TRBV2,TRBJ2-5
CASSQWASVSTDTQYF,TRBV7-3,TRBJ2-3
CASSSRTYHHEQYF,TRBV7-9,TRBJ2-7
CASSQDVEAGETQYF,TRBV4-3,TRBJ2-5
CASSLGGQIDTQYF,TRBV7-9,TRBJ2-3
CASSQPGTDSYEQYF,TRBV4-1,TRBJ2-7
CASSFLAGGKETQYF,TRBV28,TRBJ2-5
CASSPALGREGLRGELFF,TRBV7-6,TRBJ2-2
CGSGRANYGYTF,TRBV27,TRBJ1-2
CASTPGPTGYTF,TRBV10-2,TRBJ1-2
CASTLPRDYENEQFF,TRBV27,TRBJ2-1
CASNRSPGLSYEQYF,TRBV27,TRBJ2-7
CASSLYGGYYNEQFF,TRBV9,TRBJ2-1
CASSHYSGDGYTF,TRBV4-3,TRBJ1-2
CATSTSGTGREQYF,TRBV15,TRBJ2-7
CASSSGQGFYNEQFF,TRBV5-6,TRBJ2-1
CATLYEQYF,TRBV5-1,TRBJ2-7
CASKRSETLKDYGYTF,TRBV27,TRBJ1-2
CASSYSDSGNTIYF,TRBV6-5,TRBJ1-3
CASSVRLAGKEQYF,TRBV9,TRBJ2-7